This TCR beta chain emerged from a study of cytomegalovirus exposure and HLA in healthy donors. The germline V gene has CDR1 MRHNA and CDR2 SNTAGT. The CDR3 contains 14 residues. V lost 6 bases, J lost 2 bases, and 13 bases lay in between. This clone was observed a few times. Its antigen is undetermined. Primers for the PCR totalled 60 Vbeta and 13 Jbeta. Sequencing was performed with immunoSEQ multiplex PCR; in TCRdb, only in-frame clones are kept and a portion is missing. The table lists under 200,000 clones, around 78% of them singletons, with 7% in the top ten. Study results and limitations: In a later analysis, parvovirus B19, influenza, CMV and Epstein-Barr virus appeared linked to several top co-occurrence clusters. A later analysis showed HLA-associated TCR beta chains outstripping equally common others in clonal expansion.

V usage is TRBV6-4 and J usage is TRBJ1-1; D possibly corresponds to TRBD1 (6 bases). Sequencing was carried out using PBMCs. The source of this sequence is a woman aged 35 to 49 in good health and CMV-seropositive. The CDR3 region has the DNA TGTGCCAGCAGAAGCCAACAGGGTAACACTGAAGCTTTCTTT. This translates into CASRSQQGNTEAFF.